This T cell receptor (beta chain) was recovered during a study of T cells after yellow fever vaccination (dated by TCRdb to 2018 to 2020). Study-level background: The SMART-Seq v4 Ultra Low Input RNA kit was used to prepare libraries from fractions with low cell numbers. To follow T-cell clones before and after primary and booster YFV17D yellow fever vaccination, bulk TCR alpha and beta repertoires were sequenced over time. Two healthy male donors made up the cohort, one aged 18 to 29 years and the other aged 30 to 39 years. Bulk PBMC replicates and cell subsets were isolated from blood drawn at multiple timepoints before and after both primary and secondary immunization. Points the paper makes about the study in general: The secondary T-cell response was found to be weaker but faster than the primary response, with a peak reached on day 5 rather than on day 15. Because the study included only a couple of donors, the extent to which the findings can be generalized is limited. A small share of clonotypes occurred in both CD4 and CD8 compartments, likely arising from convergent recombination. Most clones expanded after primary vaccination were re-detected after the booster (around 96% of CD4 and about 88% of CD8), suggesting broad memory maintenance. Computational filtering was required because FACS-sorted repertoires could contain abundant contaminating clonotypes from the bulk population.

From the cysteine up to the valine, the CDR3 has a length of 15 residues. Kept here is only the CDR3 DNA, which spans 45 bases and is read in frame from base 1. CDR1 and CDR2 (SNHLY, FYNNEI) derive from the germline V gene. At the junction V is shortened by 3 bases and J by 0 bases; bases outside the gene matches: 5. Explained via the paper, the treatment or condition label denotes: live attenuated yellow fever vaccine strain. At each blood-draw timepoint, two biological replicates of bulk PBMCs were collected. PBMCs were isolated from peripheral blood using a standard Ficoll-Paque protocol. TriZol was used to extract RNA from bulk PBMCs, from CD4 and CD8 fractions, and from dextramer-positive and dextramer-negative fractions. Synthesis of TCR cDNA relied on 5'RACE template switching, a step that introduced a universal primer site along with unique molecular identifiers. Priming of cDNA synthesis was performed from both the TCR alpha and TCR beta constant segments. Libraries were amplified in two PCR steps, with sample barcodes and sequencing adapters added in the second step. Sequencing of libraries was done on Illumina HiSeq 2500 (2x100 bp) or NovaSeq (2x150 bp). The authors' pipeline ran thus. MIGEC was used to demultiplex reads and collapse the reads into UMI consensus sequences, and MiXCR was used for V(D)J alignment. Vaccine-responding clonotypes were identified with edgeR using replicate PBMC samples, with FDR below 0.01 and a log2 fold change above 5 up to day 15 being required. CD4 or CD8 identity was assigned to each bulk clonotype according to whether the clonotype was present at higher abundance in the sequenced CD4 repertoire or the sequenced CD8 repertoire. TCRdb reworked the public reads: Q25 trimming with fastp, MiXCR clone assembly, productive beta chains retained. Every CDR3 protein is listed once, alongside the most common genes and DNA of its rows. The V and J calls shown here were made by TCRdb, not taken from the authors' results. The sample records 450,000 to 650,000 distinct CDR3 sequences, roughly a fifth of which are singletons. Around 17% of the sample goes to the ten largest clones.

In the case of this clonotype: Which antigen it targets is not known. Base quality data are lacking; no much larger clone is found one base away.

The source material was PBMCs, sampled 20 to 25 days after the first yellow fever vaccination. The sequence links TRBV2 to TRBJ2-7, with 7 junctional bases fitting TRBD1. The TCR was taken from a man younger than 35 who received the YFV17D yellow fever vaccine. The sequenced DNA: TGTGCCAGCAGTGAGTCCAGGGGGAGCTCCTACGAGCAGTACGTC. Translated, it gives CASSESRGSSYEQYV.